This paragraph covers one TCR beta chain sequence. Its antigen is currently unknown. The entry originates in a study of blood T cells in healthy people across ages. General observations from the study: Donor CMV status, an unknown factor, possibly confounded changes in expanded clonotypes. Older age coincided with a roughly linear decline in TCR beta diversity per million T cells.

PCR was performed a second time for about 7 to 11 cycles using a sample-barcoded 5' primer and a J-beta primer mix. The yield of each sample was at least 3 million CDR3-containing paired-end reads. TCRdb re-called the 5' RACE reads with MiXCR, one entry per CDR3 protein. The sample yields more than 650,000 distinct CDR3 sequences, 22% seen once. Germline CDR1 is SGHNT and CDR2 is YENEEA. V was shortened by 1 base and J by 1 base, with 8 bases between the two germline ends. This CDR3 comprises 14 residues. Sequencing was performed on blood. V usage is TRBV11-3 and J usage is TRBJ2-7; tentatively, D is TRBD1 or TRBD2 (5 bases each). This TCR was sampled from a man between 70 and 80 years old in good health. CDR3 coding DNA: TGTGCCAGCAGCTTAGGGGACGGATCCTACGAGCAGTACGTC. Its protein product is CASSLGDGSYEQYV.